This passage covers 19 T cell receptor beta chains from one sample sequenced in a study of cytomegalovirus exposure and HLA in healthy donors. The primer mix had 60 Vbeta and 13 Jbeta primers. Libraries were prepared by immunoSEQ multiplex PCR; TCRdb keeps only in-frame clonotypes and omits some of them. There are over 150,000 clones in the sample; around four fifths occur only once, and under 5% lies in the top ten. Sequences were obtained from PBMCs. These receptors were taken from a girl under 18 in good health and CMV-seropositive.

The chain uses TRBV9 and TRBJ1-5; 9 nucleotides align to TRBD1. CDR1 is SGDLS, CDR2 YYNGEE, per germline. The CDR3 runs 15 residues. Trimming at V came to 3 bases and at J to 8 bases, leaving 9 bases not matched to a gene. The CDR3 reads CASSAVGQGLEPQHF. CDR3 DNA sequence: TGTGCCAGCAGCGCAGTCGGACAGGGGCTAGAGCCCCAGCATTTT.

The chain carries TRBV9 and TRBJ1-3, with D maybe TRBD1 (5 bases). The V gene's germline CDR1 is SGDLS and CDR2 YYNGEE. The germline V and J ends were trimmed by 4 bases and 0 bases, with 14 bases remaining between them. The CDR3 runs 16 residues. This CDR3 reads CASSPHQGVSGNTIYF. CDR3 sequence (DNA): TGTGCCAGCAGCCCCCATCAAGGGGTCTCTGGAAACACCATATATTTT. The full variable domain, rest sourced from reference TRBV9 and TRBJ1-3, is DSGVTQTPKHLITATGQRVTLRCSPRSGDLSVYWYQQSLDQGLQFLIQYYNGEERAKGNILERFSAQQFPDLHSELNLSSLELGDSALYFCASSPHQGVSGNTIYFGEGSWLTVV.

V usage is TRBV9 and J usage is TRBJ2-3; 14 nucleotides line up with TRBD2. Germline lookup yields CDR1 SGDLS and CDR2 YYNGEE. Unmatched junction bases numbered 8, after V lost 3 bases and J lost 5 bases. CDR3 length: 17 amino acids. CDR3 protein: CASSAGTSGGQGDTQYF. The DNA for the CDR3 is TGTGCCAGCAGCGCAGGGACTAGCGGGGGCCAGGGAGATACGCAGTATTTT.

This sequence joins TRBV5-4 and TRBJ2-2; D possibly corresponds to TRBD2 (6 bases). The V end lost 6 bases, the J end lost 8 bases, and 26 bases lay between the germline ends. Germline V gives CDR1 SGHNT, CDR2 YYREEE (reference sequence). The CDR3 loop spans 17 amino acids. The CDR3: CASTPGRGAVIPGELFF. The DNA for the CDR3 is TGTGCCAGCACCCCCGGACGCGGGGCGGTTATTCCGGGGGAGCTGTTTTTT.

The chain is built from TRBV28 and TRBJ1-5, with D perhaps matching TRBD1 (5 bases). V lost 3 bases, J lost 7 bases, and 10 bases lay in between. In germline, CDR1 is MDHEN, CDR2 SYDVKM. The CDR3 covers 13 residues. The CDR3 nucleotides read TGTGCCAGCAGTTTCCCAGGGCTACAGCCCCAGCATTTT. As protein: CASSFPGLQPQHF.

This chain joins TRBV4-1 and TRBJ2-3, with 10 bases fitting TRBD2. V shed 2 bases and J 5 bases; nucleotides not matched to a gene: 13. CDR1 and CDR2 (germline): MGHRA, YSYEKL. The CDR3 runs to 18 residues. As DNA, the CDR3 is TGCGCCAGCAGCCAACCCCTGGTTAGCGGGGGGTTTGAAGATACGCAGTATTTT. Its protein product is CASSQPLVSGGFEDTQYF.

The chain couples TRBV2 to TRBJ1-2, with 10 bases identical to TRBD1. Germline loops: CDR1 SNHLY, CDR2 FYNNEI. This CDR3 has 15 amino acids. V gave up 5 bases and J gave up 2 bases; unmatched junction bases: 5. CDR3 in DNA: TGTGCCAGCAGTAAAGAGGGACAGGGGAACTATGGCTACACCTTC. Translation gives CASSKEGQGNYGYTF.

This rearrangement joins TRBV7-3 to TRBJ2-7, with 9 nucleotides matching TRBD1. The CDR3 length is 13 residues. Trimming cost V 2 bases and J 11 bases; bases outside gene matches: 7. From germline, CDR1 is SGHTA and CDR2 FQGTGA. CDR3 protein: CASSLFVGDREYF. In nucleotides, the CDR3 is TGTGCCAGCAGCTTATTCGTCGGGGACAGGGAGTACTTC.

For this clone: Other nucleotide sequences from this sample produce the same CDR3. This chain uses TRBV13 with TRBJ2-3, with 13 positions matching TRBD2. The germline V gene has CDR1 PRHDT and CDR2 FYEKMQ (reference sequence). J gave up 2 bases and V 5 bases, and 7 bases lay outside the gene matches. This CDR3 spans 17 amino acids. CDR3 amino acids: CASSIGLAGALTDTQYF. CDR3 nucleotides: TGTGCCAGCAGCATTGGACTAGCGGGGGCCCTCACAGATACGCAGTATTTT.

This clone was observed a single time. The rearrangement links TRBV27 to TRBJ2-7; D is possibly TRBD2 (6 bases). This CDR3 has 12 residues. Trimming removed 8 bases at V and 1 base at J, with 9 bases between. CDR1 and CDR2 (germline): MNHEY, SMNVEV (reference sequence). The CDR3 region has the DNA TGTGCCAGCGGGACTGAATCCTACGAGCAGTACTTC. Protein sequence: CASGTESYEQYF.

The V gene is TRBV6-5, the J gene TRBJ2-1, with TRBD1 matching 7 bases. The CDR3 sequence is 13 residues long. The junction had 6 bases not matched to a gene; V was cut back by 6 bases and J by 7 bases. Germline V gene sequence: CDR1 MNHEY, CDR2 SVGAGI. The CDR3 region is CASRRTGWNEQFF. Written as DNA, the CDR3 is TGTGCCAGCAGGAGGACAGGATGGAATGAGCAGTTCTTC.

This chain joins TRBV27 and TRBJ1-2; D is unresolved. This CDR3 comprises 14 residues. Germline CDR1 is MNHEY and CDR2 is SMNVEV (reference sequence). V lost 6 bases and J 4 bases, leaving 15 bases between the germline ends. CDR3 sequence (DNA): TGTGCCAGCAGGCCCCGTTTGGGCGTCTATGGCTACACCTTC. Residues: CASRPRLGVYGYTF.

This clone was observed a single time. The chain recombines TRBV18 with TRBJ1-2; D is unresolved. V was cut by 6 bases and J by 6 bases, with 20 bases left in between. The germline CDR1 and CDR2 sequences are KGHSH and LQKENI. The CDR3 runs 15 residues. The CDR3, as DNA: TGTGCCAGCTCCTCCGGTCCCTCCAGGCCGAATGGCTACACCTTC. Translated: CASSSGPSRPNGYTF.

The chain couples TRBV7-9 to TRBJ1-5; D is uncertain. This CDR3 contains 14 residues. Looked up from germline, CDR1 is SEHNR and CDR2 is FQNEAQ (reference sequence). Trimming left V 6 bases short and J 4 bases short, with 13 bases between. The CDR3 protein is CASSNRTGNQPQHF. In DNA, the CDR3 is TGTGCCAGCAGTAATAGGACGGGAAATCAGCCCCAGCATTTT.

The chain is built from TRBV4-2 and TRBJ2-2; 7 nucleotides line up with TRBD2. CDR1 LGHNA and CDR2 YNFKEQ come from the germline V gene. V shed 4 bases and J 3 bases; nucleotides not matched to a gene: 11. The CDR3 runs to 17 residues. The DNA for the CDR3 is TGTGCCAGCAGCCCTAGAGGAGTGGGGAGGGACACCGGGGAGCTGTTTTTT. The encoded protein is CASSPRGVGRDTGELFF.

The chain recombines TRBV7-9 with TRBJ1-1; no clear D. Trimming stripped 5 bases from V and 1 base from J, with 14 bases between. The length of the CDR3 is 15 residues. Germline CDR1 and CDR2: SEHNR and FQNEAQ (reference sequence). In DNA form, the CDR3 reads TGTGCCAGCAGCCCCCTGGGGAGGACGAACACTGAAGCTTTCTTT. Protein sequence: CASSPLGRTNTEAFF.

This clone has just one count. This chain's CDR3 is CASSLYPGTGNYGYTF. The CDR3 DNA reads TGTGCCAGCAGTTTATACCCCGGGACAGGGAACTATGGCTACACCTTC. The genes are TRBV27 and TRBJ1-2; TRBD1 agrees at 9 bases. This CDR3 contains 16 residues. CDR1 MNHEY and CDR2 SMNVEV come from the germline V gene (reference sequence). J gave up 2 bases and V 1 base, and 5 bases lay outside the gene matches.

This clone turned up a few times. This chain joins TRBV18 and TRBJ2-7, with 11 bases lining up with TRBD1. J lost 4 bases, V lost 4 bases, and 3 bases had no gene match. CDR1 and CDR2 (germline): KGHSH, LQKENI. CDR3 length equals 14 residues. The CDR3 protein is CASSRRDRGYEQYF. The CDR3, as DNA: TGTGCCAGCTCACGCCGGGACAGGGGGTACGAGCAGTACTTC.

The CDR3 DNA is TGCGCCAGCAGCTTGGGGAAAGGGACTAGCGGGTCCTACAATGAGCAGTTCTTC. This sequence encodes CASSLGKGTSGSYNEQFF. The chain is built from TRBV5-1 and TRBJ2-1, with 12 nucleotides matching TRBD2. Per the germline V gene, CDR1 is SGHRS and CDR2 is YFSETQ. This CDR3 region has 18 residues. J gave up 1 base and V 0 bases, and 5 bases lay outside the gene matches.